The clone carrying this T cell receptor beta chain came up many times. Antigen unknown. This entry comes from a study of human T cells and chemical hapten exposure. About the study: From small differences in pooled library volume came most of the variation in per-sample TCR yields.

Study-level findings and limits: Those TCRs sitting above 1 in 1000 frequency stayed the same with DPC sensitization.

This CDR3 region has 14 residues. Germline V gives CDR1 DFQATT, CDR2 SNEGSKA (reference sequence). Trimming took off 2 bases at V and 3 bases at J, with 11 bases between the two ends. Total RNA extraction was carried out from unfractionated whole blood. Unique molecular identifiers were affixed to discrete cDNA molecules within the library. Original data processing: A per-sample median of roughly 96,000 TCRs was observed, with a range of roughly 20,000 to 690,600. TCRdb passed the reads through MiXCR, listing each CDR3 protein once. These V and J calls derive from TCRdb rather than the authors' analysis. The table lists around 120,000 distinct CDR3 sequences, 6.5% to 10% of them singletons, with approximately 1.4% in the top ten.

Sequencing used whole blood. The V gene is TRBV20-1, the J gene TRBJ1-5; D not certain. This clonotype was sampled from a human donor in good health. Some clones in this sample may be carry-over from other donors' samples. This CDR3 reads CSARTGNTNQPQHF. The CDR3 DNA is TGCAGTGCTAGAACGGGGAATACCAATCAGCCCCAGCATTTT.